Presented here are 5 T cell receptor beta chains from one specimen sequenced in a study of control samples from healthy donors and cancer patients. The data were produced by immunoSEQ multiplex PCR, yet TCRdb's version contains in-frame clones alone and is incomplete. The sample carries about 270,000 clones, around 79% recorded once. Sample: PBMCs. The receptors stem from a woman aged 60-75 years with lung cancer.

This clone is a singleton in its sample. The J gene is TRBJ1-1, the V gene TRBV5-4; 9 bases match TRBD1. This CDR3 region has 16 residues. Germline CDR1 is SGHNT and CDR2 is YYREEE (reference sequence). With V trimmed by 1 base and J by 2 bases, 6 bases remained unmatched. As DNA, the CDR3 is TGTGCCAGCAGCTTGCCAGCGGGACAGGGAAACACTGAAGCTTTCTTT. Its translation is CASSLPAGQGNTEAFF.

V and J are TRBV2 and TRBJ2-7; D may be TRBD1 (6 bases). Trimming pared 3 bases from V and 4 bases from J, leaving 10 bases between. CDR3 size: 13 residues. CDR1 and CDR2 from the germline V gene are SNHLY and FYNNEI. The CDR3 reads CASSDTDSYEQYF. DNA of the CDR3: TGTGCCAGCAGTGATACGGACAGTTACGAGCAGTACTTC.

The chain uses TRBV30 and TRBJ2-2, with 10 bases that match TRBD2. V shed 4 bases, J shed 4 bases, and the junction held 9 bases outside the gene matches. The CDR3 is 16 residues long. The germline gives CDR1 GTSNPN, CDR2 SVGIG (reference sequence). CDR3 nucleotides: TGTGCCTGGACTGTACGGCTAGCGGGAGTCACCGGGGAGCTGTTTTTT. It encodes CAWTVRLAGVTGELFF.

This clone was observed once. The chain combines TRBV19 with TRBJ2-5; 9 bases are shared with TRBD1. The CDR3 is made up of 16 amino acids. V was pared by 5 bases and J by 2 bases, with 9 bases of the junction left unmatched. Per germline, CDR1 LNHDA and CDR2 SQIVND (reference sequence). CDR3 loop: CASSFTVTGGQETQYF. CDR3 DNA sequence: TGTGCCAGTAGTTTTACCGTGACAGGGGGGCAAGAGACCCAGTACTTC.

This clone was observed once. The V call is TRBV9, the J call TRBJ2-7; 7 positions agree with TRBD1. The germline CDR1 and CDR2 sequences are SGDLS and YYNGEE. The CDR3 is 15 amino acids. After removal of 0 bases from V and 6 bases from J, the junction contained 9 bases not matched to a gene. CDR3 region: CASSVAAGGWSEQYF. CDR3 nucleotide sequence: TGTGCCAGCAGCGTAGCGGCAGGGGGATGGAGCGAGCAGTACTTC. Drawing the rest from reference TRBV9 and TRBJ2-7, the complete variable domain is DSGVTQTPKHLITATGQRVTLRCSPRSGDLSVYWYQQSLDQGLQFLIQYYNGEERAKGNILERFSAQQFPDLHSELNLSSLELGDSALYFCASSVAAGGWSEQYFGPGTRLTVT.